Each of the 20 T cell receptor beta chains below was sequenced from the same sample in a study of PD-1 blockade in classical Hodgkin lymphoma. Here immunoSEQ multiplex PCR was the method, and the copy in TCRdb shows in-frame clones only, minus some. The table has about 20,000 clones, approximately 92% seen once. Time point described: newly diagnosed, previously untreated cHL patient sample. The source material was peripheral blood mononuclear cells (PBMCs). All receptors derive from a human donor with classical Hodgkin lymphoma.

This clone has a handful of counts. The V call is TRBV6-4, the J call TRBJ2-2; 9 bases are a match to TRBD2. The junction had 3 bases not matched to a gene; V was cut back by 0 bases and J by 4 bases. Germline V gene lookup returns CDR1 MRHNA and CDR2 SNTAGT. The CDR3 loop spans 16 amino acids. The CDR3 sequence is CASSDSLAGSTGELFF. The CDR3 DNA follows: TGTGCCAGCAGTGACTCGCTAGCGGGAAGCACCGGGGAGCTGTTTTTT.

The chain uses TRBV25-1 and TRBJ2-7; TRBD2 matches at 7 bases. The CDR3 sequence is 17 residues long. J gave up 2 bases and V 4 bases, and 14 bases lay outside the gene matches. Germline lookup yields CDR1 MGHDK and CDR2 SYGVNS. The CDR3 sequence: CASSAPSLREGPYEQYF. CDR3 bases: TGTGCCAGCAGTGCTCCATCCCTTAGGGAGGGCCCCTACGAGCAGTACTTC.

The chain joins TRBV29-1 to TRBJ1-1; no firm D call. Trimming took off 6 bases at V and 1 base at J, with 6 bases between the two ends. The CDR3 covers 11 residues. The V gene's germline CDR1 is SQVTM and CDR2 ANQGSEA. The CDR3 nucleotides read TGCAGCGTCGTCCCGAACACTGAAGCTTTCTTT. Residues: CSVVPNTEAFF.

V usage is TRBV30 and J usage is TRBJ2-1, with TRBD2 matching 8 bases. J was trimmed by 3 bases and V by 5 bases; bases with no gene match: 6. This CDR3 contains 14 residues. Germline lookup yields CDR1 GTSNPN and CDR2 SVGIG (reference sequence). The CDR3 DNA follows: TGTGCCTGGCAATTAGCGGGATTCTACAATGAGCAGTTCTTC. Residues: CAWQLAGFYNEQFF. Complete variable domain (other parts from reference TRBV30 and TRBJ2-1): SQTIHQWPATLVQPVGSPLSLECTVEGTSNPNLYWYRQAAGRGLQLLFYSVGIGQISSEVPQNLSASRPQDRQFILSSKKLLLSDSGFYLCAWQLAGFYNEQFFGPGTRLTVL.

The genes are TRBV19 and TRBJ1-5; 7 bases fit TRBD1. Germline CDR1 is LNHDA and CDR2 is SQIVND (reference sequence). The CDR3 is 16 residues long. V dropped 10 bases and J dropped 2; count of bases not matched to a gene: 14. The CDR3 sequence: CATSTGSIYGNQPQHF. DNA for the CDR3: TGTGCCACATCGACAGGGAGTATATATGGCAATCAGCCCCAGCATTTT.

This sequence joins TRBV7-2 and TRBJ2-3, with D uncertain. The CDR3 spans 11 residues. V lost 3 bases, J lost 2 bases, and 0 bases lay in between. Germline loops: CDR1 SGHTA, CDR2 FQGNSA. The CDR3 nucleotides read TGTGCCAGCAGCTTCACAGATACGCAGTATTTT. As protein: CASSFTDTQYF.

This chain joins TRBV6-1 and TRBJ2-5; the D call may be TRBD1 or TRBD2 (5 bases each). Germline CDR1 MNHNS, CDR2 SASEGT. CDR3 length: 13 amino acids. V was trimmed by 7 bases and J by 0 bases, leaving 9 bases between them. The CDR3 nucleotides are TGTGCCAGCACCAGGGAGTACCAAGAGACCCAGTACTTC. It encodes CASTREYQETQYF.

The CDR3 reads CASSLAGRKTGELFF. DNA for the CDR3: TGTGCCAGCAGCTTAGCCGGGAGAAAAACCGGGGAGCTGTTTTTT. The chain joins TRBV7-6 to TRBJ2-2, with a tentative D call TRBD2 (6 bases). This CDR3 is 15 amino acids long. Germline values: CDR1 SGHVS, CDR2 FNYEAQ. V was shortened by 0 bases and J by 5 bases, with 10 bases between the two germline ends.

V is TRBV11-2 and J is TRBJ2-3; no clear D. The CDR3 is 13 amino acids. V dropped 2 bases and J dropped 6 bases, with 9 bases sitting between them. The germline V gene has CDR1 SGHAT and CDR2 FQNNGV. CDR3 amino acids: CASSLPPDDTQYF. The CDR3 DNA is TGTGCCAGCAGCTTACCGCCCGACGATACGCAGTATTTT.

The rearrangement links TRBV25-1 to TRBJ2-1; perhaps TRBD2 as D (5 bases). V was cut by 4 bases and J by 0 bases, with 10 bases left in between. Germline CDR1 MGHDK, CDR2 SYGVNS. The CDR3 covers 15 residues. CDR3 nucleotides: TGTGCCAGCAGTGGCCGACTACCCTCCTACAATGAGCAGTTCTTC. The encoded protein is CASSGRLPSYNEQFF.

The J gene is TRBJ2-1, the V gene TRBV25-1, with no clear D. The V gene lost 4 bases and the J gene lost 8 bases, with 9 bases spanning the gap. Looked up from germline, CDR1 is MGHDK and CDR2 is SYGVNS. CDR3 length: 12 residues. The CDR3 sequence: CASSGSRHEQFF. For the CDR3, the DNA is TGTGCCAGCAGTGGTAGTCGGCATGAGCAGTTCTTC.

This clone was observed a few times. The DNA for the CDR3 is TGTGCCAGTTTCAAGGGCTCTGGGGCCAACGTCCTGACTTTC. This sequence encodes CASFKGSGANVLTF. This chain links TRBV19 with TRBJ2-6; D remains unclear. V was pared by 8 bases and J by 0 bases, with 8 bases between. Germline V gives CDR1 LNHDA, CDR2 SQIVND (reference sequence). CDR3 size: 14 residues.

V and J are TRBV19 and TRBJ1-1; 9 positions agree with TRBD1. J was trimmed by 4 bases and V by 4 bases; bases with no gene match: 7. Germline V lookup: CDR1 LNHDA, CDR2 SQIVND (reference sequence). The CDR3 loop spans 15 amino acids. CDR3 bases: TGTGCCAGTAGTACCCCGGGGACAGGGTTCACTGAAGCTTTCTTT. Translated, it gives CASSTPGTGFTEAFF.

With regard to this clone: Other nucleotide sequences in the sample specify the same CDR3. The chain joins TRBV7-9 to TRBJ2-7, with D tentatively TRBD1 or TRBD2 (5 bases each). The CDR3 is 15 residues long. The ends were cut back, 4 bases at V and 3 bases at J, with 16 bases in the middle. CDR1 is SEHNR, CDR2 FQNEAQ, per germline (reference sequence). The CDR3 bases are TGTGCCAGCAGCTACGAAGGGGACGGGCTCTACGAGCAGTACTTC. Translated: CASSYEGDGLYEQYF. Full variable domain (outside the CDR3, taken from reference TRBV7-9 and TRBJ2-7): DTGVSQNPRHKITKRGQNVTFRCDPISEHNRLYWYRQTLGQGPEFLTYFQNEAQLEKSRLLSDRFSAERPKGSFSTLEIQRTEQGDSAMYLCASSYEGDGLYEQYFGPGTRLTVT.

The chain joins TRBV7-9 to TRBJ2-4; TRBD1 might be the D (6 bases). V lost 5 bases, J lost 0 bases, and 17 bases lay in between. The length of the CDR3 is 17 residues. Per germline, CDR1 SEHNR and CDR2 FQNEAQ (reference sequence). CDR3 sequence reads: CASSPRQGKTAKNIQYF. DNA of the CDR3: TGTGCCAGCAGCCCTAGGCAGGGGAAGACAGCCAAAAACATTCAGTACTTC. Combining the CDR3 with reference TRBV7-9 and TRBJ2-4 gives the whole variable domain DTGVSQNPRHKITKRGQNVTFRCDPISEHNRLYWYRQTLGQGPEFLTYFQNEAQLEKSRLLSDRFSAERPKGSFSTLEIQRTEQGDSAMYLCASSPRQGKTAKNIQYFGAGTRLSVL.

This clone was picked up one time. This chain links TRBV5-1 with TRBJ2-3; tentative D call: TRBD2 (6 bases). Germline V lookup: CDR1 SGHRS, CDR2 YFSETQ. V was shortened by 4 bases and J by 2 bases, with 17 bases between the two germline ends. There are 16 residues in the CDR3. The CDR3 reads CASSDRGGITTDTQYF. The CDR3 bases are TGCGCCAGCAGCGACCGGGGAGGAATAACCACAGATACGCAGTATTTT.

The CDR3 sequence is CASSKGDSWFANTGELFF. DNA of the CDR3: TGTGCCAGCAGCAAAGGGGACTCTTGGTTCGCGAACACCGGGGAGCTGTTTTTT. This chain links TRBV21-1 with TRBJ2-2; no DNA check was done on the table's D call, TRBD2. TRBV21-1 is shown as a pseudogene. CDR3 length: 18 residues.

This chain uses TRBV19 with TRBJ2-2; 7 nucleotides agree with TRBD1. The CDR3 is made up of 15 amino acids. From germline, CDR1 is LNHDA and CDR2 SQIVND (reference sequence). Unmatched junction bases numbered 7, after V lost 5 bases and J lost 4 bases. The CDR3 loop reads CASSPEGAGTGELFF. In DNA, the CDR3 is TGTGCCAGTAGTCCCGAGGGGGCGGGCACCGGGGAGCTGTTTTTT.

This sequence joins TRBV10-1 and TRBJ2-6; possibly TRBD2 for D (6 bases). Per the germline V gene, CDR1 is WNHNN and CDR2 is SYGVQD (reference sequence). V shed 4 bases and J shed 4 bases, with 14 bases lying between them. The CDR3 runs to 16 residues. Here the CDR3 DNA reads TGCGCCAGCAGTGGAACGGGAGTGACCGGGGCCAACGTCCTGACTTTC. Protein: CASSGTGVTGANVLTF.

In DNA, the CDR3 is TGTGCCAGCAGCCAAGTCTGGGGGAACACTGAAGCTTTCTTT. Protein: CASSQVWGNTEAFF. The rearrangement links TRBV14 to TRBJ1-1, with no clear D. Trimming removed 1 base from V and 1 base from J, with 7 bases in between. This CDR3 region has 14 residues. Germline CDR1 SGHDN, CDR2 FVKESK.